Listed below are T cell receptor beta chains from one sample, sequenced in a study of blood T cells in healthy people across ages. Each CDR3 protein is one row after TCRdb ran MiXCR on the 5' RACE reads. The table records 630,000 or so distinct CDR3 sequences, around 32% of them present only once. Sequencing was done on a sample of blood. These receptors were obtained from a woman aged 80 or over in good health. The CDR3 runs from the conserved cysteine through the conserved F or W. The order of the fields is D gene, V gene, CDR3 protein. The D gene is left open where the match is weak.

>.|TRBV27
CASSLSVRVYNSPLHF
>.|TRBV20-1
CSARVGGHTEAFF
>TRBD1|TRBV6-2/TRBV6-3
CASRRGQGLSRNQPQHF
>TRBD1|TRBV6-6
CASRLRQGRDEQYF
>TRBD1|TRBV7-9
CASSLVTTGANTEAFF
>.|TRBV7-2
CASSLASDRGSYEQYF
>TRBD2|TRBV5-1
CASSLSPAGAGANVLTF
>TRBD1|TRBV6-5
CASSGQGASSYGQYF
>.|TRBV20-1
CSASPGVGNQPQHF
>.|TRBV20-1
CSASLKGEVGQPQHF
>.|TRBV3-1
CASSQGGVYYEQYF
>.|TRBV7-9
CAAGQSLGNTIYF
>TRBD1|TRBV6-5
CASSSKPPGQRNEKLFF
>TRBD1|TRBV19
CASSDRGADTQYF
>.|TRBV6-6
CASTIGQFYEQYF
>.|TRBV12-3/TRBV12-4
CASATSGANVLTF
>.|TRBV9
CASSVNPGTNRNEQFF
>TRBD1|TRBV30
CAWGDRGNEQFF
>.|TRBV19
CASSIDALGFIVYNEQFF
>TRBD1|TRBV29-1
CSVPTGTEETQYF
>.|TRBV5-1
CASSLGRASYNEQFF
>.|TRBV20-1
CSARVRANYGYTF
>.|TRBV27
CASSPHGSNTEAFF
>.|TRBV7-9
CASSLGQAGETQYF
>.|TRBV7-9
CASSRVTGSYEQYF
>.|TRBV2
CARTSGGSRRGEQFF
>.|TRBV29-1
CSVRGGENQPQHF
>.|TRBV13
CASSLRKFEAFF
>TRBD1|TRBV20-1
CSARGQGAAKNIQYF
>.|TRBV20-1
CSAQDRPEPNQPQHF
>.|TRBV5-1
CASSLGTFSYNEQFF
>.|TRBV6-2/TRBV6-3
CASSPLAGAPSYNEQFF
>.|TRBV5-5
CASSSYTGANVLTF
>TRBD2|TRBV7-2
CASSLVGRGGTYEQYF
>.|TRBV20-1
CSPANTEAFF
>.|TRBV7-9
CASSLDGGTAEQYF
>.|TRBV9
CASSVGADANTGELFF
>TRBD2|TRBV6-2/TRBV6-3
CASGALAGIYNEQYF
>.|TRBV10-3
CAIRAATGSSYNEQFF
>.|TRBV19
CASSIWDNEQFF
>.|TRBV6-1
CASTFRSSYNSPLHF
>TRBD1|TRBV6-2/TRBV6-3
CASMAQGRGRGNEQFF
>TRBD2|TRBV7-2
CASSPSGGGFLDTQYF
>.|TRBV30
CAWSSLSDGEQFF
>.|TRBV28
CASSSTIPGPAREQYF
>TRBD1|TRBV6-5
CASSYSGQGNSPLHF
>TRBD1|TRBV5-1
CASSLFGTGGSNGYTF
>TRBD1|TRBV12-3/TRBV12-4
CANSLGGAKRYGYTF
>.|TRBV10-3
CAISEFGTDEQYF
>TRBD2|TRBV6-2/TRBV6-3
CASSYTGTSGKLYEQYF
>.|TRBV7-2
CASRAASGTEYEQYF